This TCR beta chain was obtained from a study of cytomegalovirus exposure and HLA in healthy donors. This PCR relied on a set of 60 Vbeta primers and 13 Jbeta primers. Assay used: immunoSEQ multiplex PCR; TCRdb lists only in-frame clones, some missing. The repertoire consists of approximately 170,000 clones, with 77% occurring once and the leading ten covering about 3.1%. The V gene lost 6 bases and the J gene lost 3 bases, with 8 bases spanning the gap. The CDR3 runs 13 residues. CDR1 and CDR2 from the germline V gene are ENHRY and SYGVKD. Study results and caveats: Several V segments, TRBV6-2 and TRBV6-3 among them, could not be told apart and were dropped. Later on, an analysis tied around 17,000 TCR beta sequences to HLA alleles at 0.05 false discovery rate.

Worth noting for this clone: Its antigen is not known.

This chain connects TRBV10-3 to TRBJ1-4, with unresolved D. Material for sequencing was PBMCs. The receptor was isolated from a female donor in good health and CMV-seronegative. Here the CDR3 reads CAISPRANEKLFF. The DNA of the CDR3 is TGTGCCATCAGCCCGAGGGCTAATGAAAAACTGTTTTTT.